This TCR beta chain was recorded in a study of OX40 agonist ivuxolimab in advanced cancers. On the study more broadly: Patients took ivuxolimab, an agonistic anti-OX40 (CD134) antibody. Ivuxolimab was delivered to patients intravenously every 2 weeks at doses spanning 0.01 to 10 mg/kg. Findings and limits, study-wide: Determination of antigen specificity was not performed for the expanded peripheral T cells. Some nonresponders additionally presented with little normalized T-cell clonal expansion.

Only in-frame clones appear in the TCRdb table, and some are missing; sequencing was by immunoSEQ multiplex PCR. The table lists over 100,000 clones, 85% to 95% of them singletons. Germline V gene data show CDR1 as SEHNR and CDR2 as FQNEAQ (reference sequence). Trimming removed 5 bases from V and 7 bases from J, with 15 bases in between. The CDR3 spans 15 residues. Concerning this clone itself: Antigen specificity is unknown.

J is TRBJ1-6 and V is TRBV7-9; D is possibly TRBD1 (5 bases). The origin of this receptor is an adult with an advanced solid tumor such as melanoma, head and neck, liver or kidney cancer. The sample consisted of CD4+ or CD8+ T cells sorted from blood, taken in a trial of the OX40 agonist ivuxolimab. The CDR3, as DNA: TGTGCCAGCAGCCCCCGGGGGGGTCCGAATTCACCCCTCCACTTT. It codes for CASSPRGGPNSPLHF.